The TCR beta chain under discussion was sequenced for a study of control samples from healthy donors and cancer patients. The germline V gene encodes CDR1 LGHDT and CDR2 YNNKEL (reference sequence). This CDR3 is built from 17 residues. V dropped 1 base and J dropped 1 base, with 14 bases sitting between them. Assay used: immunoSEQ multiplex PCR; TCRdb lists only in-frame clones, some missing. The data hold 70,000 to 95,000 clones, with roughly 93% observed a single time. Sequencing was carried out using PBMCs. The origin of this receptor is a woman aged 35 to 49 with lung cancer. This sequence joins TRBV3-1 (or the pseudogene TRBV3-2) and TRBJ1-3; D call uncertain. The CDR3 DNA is TGTGCCAGCAGCCAAGGGACGAGAGCGCGTTCTGGAAACACCATATATTTT. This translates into CASSQGTRARSGNTIYF.